Presented here are 23 T cell receptor beta chains from one specimen sequenced in a study of spatial heterogeneity in lung cancer. Described time point: sample taken at primary tumor resection. In TCRdb, the 5' RACE reads were re-called with MiXCR into one record per CDR3 protein. The top ten clones hold 35% to 40% of a sample with about 35,000 distinct CDR3 sequences, under 4% of them seen once. Sequences were derived from normal lung tissue next to the tumor, sampled at surgery. Receptor source: a male donor with early-stage non-small cell lung cancer.

J is TRBJ1-1 and V is TRBV2; 7 nucleotides match TRBD1. The germline CDR1 and CDR2 sequences are SNHLY and FYNNEI. The CDR3 extends over 13 amino acids. Trimming cost V 8 bases and J 1 base; bases outside gene matches: 4. The CDR3 nucleotides read TGTGCCAGCCAGACAGGGACGAACACTGAAGCTTTCTTT. Protein product: CASQTGTNTEAFF.

This clonotype was picked up many times. The chain joins TRBV24-1 to TRBJ2-5; D is possibly TRBD1 (6 bases). CDR1 is KGHDR and CDR2 is SFDVKD in the germline V gene. With 9 bases removed from V and 1 base from J, the gap between germline ends came to 11 bases. The CDR3 has 13 amino acids. Written as DNA, the CDR3 is TGTGCCACCTCCCAGGGGAGCCAAGAGACCCAGTACTTC. It is translated as CATSQGSQETQYF.

This clonotype was observed many times. The chain has TRBV5-1 and TRBJ2-3; D is possibly TRBD2 (6 bases). With 4 bases removed from V and 2 bases from J, the gap between germline ends came to 11 bases. Germline V CDR1 and CDR2: SGHRS, YFSETQ. The CDR3 totals 14 residues. The CDR3 DNA reads as TGCGCCAGCAGCCAGGGACTTCTCACAGATACGCAGTATTTT. Its protein product is CASSQGLLTDTQYF. Together with reference TRBV5-1 and TRBJ2-3, the CDR3 gives the full variable domain: KAGVTQTPRYLIKTRGQQVTLSCSPISGHRSVSWYQQTPGQGLQFLFEYFSETQRNKGNFPGRFSGRQFSNSRSEMNVSTLELGDSALYLCASSQGLLTDTQYFGPGTRLTVL.

This clonotype was seen many times. V and J are TRBV28 and TRBJ1-2; D gene ambiguous. The germline V and J ends were trimmed by 3 bases and 2 bases, with 13 bases remaining between them. Germline V gives CDR1 MDHEN, CDR2 SYDVKM. The CDR3 totals 15 residues. This CDR3 reads CASSFTGRNNYGYTF. The CDR3 DNA sequence: TGTGCCAGCAGTTTTACTGGGAGGAACAACTATGGCTACACCTTC.

The chain has TRBV20-1 and TRBJ2-3; 13 bases map to TRBD2. This CDR3 contains 15 residues. The V gene's germline CDR1 is DFQATT and CDR2 SNEGSKA (reference sequence). This CDR3 is CSGLAGDISTDTQYF. CDR3 bases: TGCAGCGGACTAGCGGGAGACATTAGCACAGATACGCAGTATTTT.

Comment on this clonotype: This may be a read error, as it is one base from a much larger clone. The V gene is TRBV6-6, the J gene TRBJ1-4; D gene unclear. Germline loops: CDR1 MNHNY, CDR2 SVGAGI (reference sequence). The length of the CDR3 is 13 residues. In nucleotides, the CDR3 is TGTGCCAGCAGGGAAAGGACGCAAGAAAACCTGTTTTTT. It codes for CASRERTQENLFF.

Ten or more counts support this clonotype. V gene TRBV20-1 combines with J gene TRBJ2-7; D uncertain. Germline V CDR1 and CDR2: DFQATT, SNEGSKA (reference sequence). This CDR3 has 12 amino acids. Trimming shortened V by 6 bases and J by 5 bases, and 14 bases separated the two germline ends. CDR3: CSADPEPDEQYF. DNA of the CDR3: TGCAGTGCGGATCCAGAACCCGACGAGCAGTACTTC.

The chain is built from TRBV20-1 and TRBJ1-4; D remains ambiguous. V was trimmed by 3 bases and J by 8 bases, leaving 13 bases between them. CDR1 and CDR2 (germline): DFQATT, SNEGSKA (reference sequence). CDR3 length: 13 residues. Here the CDR3 reads CSASWVDGEKLFF. In nucleotides, the CDR3 is TGCAGTGCTAGTTGGGTGGACGGAGAAAAACTGTTTTTT.

In this sample, this clonotype turned up many times. This rearrangement joins TRBV11-2 to TRBJ1-1; D is perhaps TRBD1 (5 bases). The length of the CDR3 is 16 residues. Germline V gene data show CDR1 as SGHAT and CDR2 as FQNNGV. The V end lost 0 bases, the J end lost 8 bases, and 19 bases lay between the germline ends. CDR3 in amino acids: CASSLDTSTGRIEAFF. CDR3 nucleotides: TGTGCCAGCAGCTTAGATACCTCCACAGGTAGGATCGAAGCTTTCTTT.

There are many counts of this clonotype. The chain links TRBV9 to TRBJ2-3; the D is unclear. The germline V gene has CDR1 SGDLS and CDR2 YYNGEE. The CDR3 is made up of 14 amino acids. Trimming cost V 4 bases and J 2 bases, with 11 bases left between them. Here the CDR3 DNA reads TGTGCCAGCAGCTCGAGTGGCGACACAGATACGCAGTATTTT. Translating gives CASSSSGDTDTQYF.

At least ten counts were recorded for this clonotype. CDR3 sequence: CASSLDGAGNEQFF. The CDR3 coding sequence is TGTGCCAGCAGTTTAGACGGAGCGGGCAATGAGCAGTTCTTC. The genes are TRBV28 and TRBJ2-1; D may be TRBD2 (6 bases). Trimming stripped 2 bases from V and 6 bases from J, with 11 bases between. From germline, CDR1 is MDHEN and CDR2 SYDVKM. This CDR3 has 14 residues.

This clonotype was seen ten or more times. V usage is TRBV12-3 or TRBV12-4 and J usage is TRBJ1-1, with 8 bases fitting TRBD1. This CDR3 contains 13 residues. The V and J ends lost 5 bases and 8 bases, in that order; junction bases with no gene match: 7. Here the CDR3 reads CASSPQTGGEAFF. The CDR3 DNA reads as TGTGCCAGCAGTCCTCAAACAGGGGGAGAAGCTTTCTTT.

This clonotype was found many times. This chain links TRBV4-3 with TRBJ1-5; D is unresolved. The CDR3 contains 15 residues. The germline V and J ends were trimmed by 0 bases and 0 bases, with 6 bases remaining between them. The germline gives CDR1 LGHNA, CDR2 YSLEER. The CDR3 sequence: CASSQDVGSNQPQHF. Here the CDR3 DNA reads TGCGCCAGCAGCCAAGATGTTGGTAGCAATCAGCCCCAGCATTTT.

In its sample, this clonotype was seen many times. The chain carries TRBV29-1 and TRBJ1-5; 8 nucleotides match TRBD1. The CDR3 is made up of 17 amino acids. Trimming at V came to 2 bases and at J to 0 bases, leaving 9 bases not matched to a gene. Germline V lookup: CDR1 SQVTM, CDR2 ANQGSEA. CDR3 DNA: TGCAGCGTTGAACAACAGGGGGACCTTTATAGCAATCAGCCCCAGCATTTT. The encoded protein is CSVEQQGDLYSNQPQHF.

This clonotype was counted at least ten times. The CDR3 region has the DNA TGTGCCAGCAGCCCTCTAAGGCGGCACTCTGGAAACACCATATATTTT. It is translated as CASSPLRRHSGNTIYF. The chain joins TRBV9 to TRBJ1-3; no definite D call. This CDR3 has 16 residues. CDR1 and CDR2 from the germline V gene are SGDLS and YYNGEE. Deletions cut 4 bases from V and 0 bases from J, with 14 bases between.

This clonotype was counted many times. V gene TRBV7-2 combines with J gene TRBJ1-2; the match to TRBD1 covers 12 bases. Trimming at V came to 2 bases and at J to 8 bases, leaving 12 bases not matched to a gene. CDR3 length equals 17 residues. CDR1 and CDR2 from the germline V gene are SGHTA and FQGNSA. The chain's CDR3 is CASSLRRGQGASKGYTF. In nucleotides, the CDR3 is TGTGCCAGCAGCTTAAGGCGGGGACAGGGGGCTTCTAAAGGCTACACCTTC.

This clonotype came up many times. The chain recombines TRBV19 with TRBJ2-7; 8 nucleotides agree with TRBD1. CDR1 LNHDA and CDR2 SQIVND come from the germline V gene (reference sequence). The CDR3 has 16 residues. J lost 0 bases, V lost 5 bases, and 9 bases had no gene match. CDR3 DNA: TGTGCCAGTAGTCCCAGGGGGCTAGTGCGCTCCTACGAGCAGTACTTC. This codes for CASSPRGLVRSYEQYF.

As for this clonotype: A much bigger clone sits one base away, suggesting this may be a read error. The genes are TRBV5-5 and TRBJ2-5; TRBD2 aligns across 10 bases. The length of the CDR3 is 14 residues. Looked up from germline, CDR1 is SGHKS and CDR2 is YYEKEE (reference sequence). The V and J ends lost 4 bases and 3 bases, in that order; junction bases with no gene match: 3. The CDR3 spells CASSVLAGEETQYF. CDR3 in DNA: TGTGCCAGCAGCGTGCTAGCGGGGGAAGAGACCCAGTACTTC.

This chain links TRBV28 with TRBJ1-5, with D hard to call. The V end lost 6 bases, the J end lost 3 bases, and 9 bases lay between the germline ends. CDR1 MDHEN and CDR2 SYDVKM come from the germline V gene. The CDR3 spans 13 residues. CDR3 protein: CASRVFLNQPQHF. Written as DNA, the CDR3 is TGTGCCAGCAGAGTGTTCCTCAATCAGCCCCAGCATTTT.

This clonotype was recorded at least ten times. This rearrangement joins TRBV20-1 to TRBJ2-3; maybe TRBD2 (7 bases). V was clipped by 6 bases and J by 2 bases, with 15 bases between them. The CDR3 extends over 14 amino acids. Per the germline V gene, CDR1 is DFQATT and CDR2 is SNEGSKA (reference sequence). The CDR3 nucleotides read TGCAGTGCAGGGGGAGGGGTCCCCACAGATACGCAGTATTTT. Protein: CSAGGGVPTDTQYF.

This clonotype was recorded at least ten times. The chain is built from TRBV6-2 or TRBV6-3 and TRBJ2-3; D not certain. V lost 0 bases and J lost 0, with 4 bases in between. Germline V gene sequence: CDR1 MNHEY, CDR2 SVGEGT. The CDR3 runs 14 residues. The CDR3 DNA follows: TGTGCCAGCAGTTACTCGGAGAGCACAGATACGCAGTATTTT. This codes for CASSYSESTDTQYF.

This clonotype was recorded at least ten times. The chain carries TRBV11-2 and TRBJ2-1; no clear D. The V gene's germline CDR1 is SGHAT and CDR2 FQNNGV. V was trimmed by 5 bases and J by 7 bases, leaving 12 bases between them. CDR3 length: 13 amino acids. CDR3 sequence (DNA): TGTGCCAGCAGCGACCAACTGGAGAATGAGCAGTTCTTC. Translating gives CASSDQLENEQFF.

This clonotype appeared a few times. V and J are TRBV12-3 or TRBV12-4 and TRBJ1-6, with TRBD1 matching over 7 bases. The CDR3 has 12 residues. V was clipped by 6 bases and J by 9 bases; unmatched bases: 2. CDR3 nucleotide sequence: TGTGCCAGCAGCTACAGGGGTTCACCCCTCCACTTT. It specifies CASSYRGSPLHF.